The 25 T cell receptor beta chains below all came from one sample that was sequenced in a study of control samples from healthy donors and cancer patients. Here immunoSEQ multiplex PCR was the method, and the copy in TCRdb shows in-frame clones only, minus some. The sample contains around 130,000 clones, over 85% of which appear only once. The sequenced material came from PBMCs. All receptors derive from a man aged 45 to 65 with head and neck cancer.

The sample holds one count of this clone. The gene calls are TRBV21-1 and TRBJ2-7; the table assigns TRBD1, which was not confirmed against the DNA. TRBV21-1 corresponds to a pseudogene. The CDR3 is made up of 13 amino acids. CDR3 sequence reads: CASKDILSYEQYF. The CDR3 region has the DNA TGTGCCAGCAAGGACATTCTCTCCTACGAGCAGTACTTC.

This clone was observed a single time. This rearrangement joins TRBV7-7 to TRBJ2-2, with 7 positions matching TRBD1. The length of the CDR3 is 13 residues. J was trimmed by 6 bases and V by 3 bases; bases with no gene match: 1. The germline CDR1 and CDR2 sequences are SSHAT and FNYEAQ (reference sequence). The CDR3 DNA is TGTGCCAGCAGCTTCCAGGGGGCCGGGGAGCTGTTTTTT. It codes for CASSFQGAGELFF. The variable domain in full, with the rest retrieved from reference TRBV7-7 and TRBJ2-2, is GAGVSQSPRYKVTKRGQDVTLRCDPISSHATLYWYQQALGQGPEFLTYFNYEAQPDKSGLPSDRFSAERPEGSISTLTIQRTEQRDSAMYRCASSFQGAGELFFGEGSRLTVL.

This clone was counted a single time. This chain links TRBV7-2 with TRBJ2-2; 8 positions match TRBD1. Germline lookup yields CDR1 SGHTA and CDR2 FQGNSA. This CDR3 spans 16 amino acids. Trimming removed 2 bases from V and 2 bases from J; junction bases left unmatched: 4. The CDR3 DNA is TGTGCCAGCAGCTTACAGGGGGCAGGAAACACCGGGGAGCTGTTTTTT. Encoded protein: CASSLQGAGNTGELFF.

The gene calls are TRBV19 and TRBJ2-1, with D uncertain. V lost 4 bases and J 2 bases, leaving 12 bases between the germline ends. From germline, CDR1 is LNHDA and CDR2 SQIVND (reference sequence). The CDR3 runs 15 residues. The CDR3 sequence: CASSTPASTYNEQFF. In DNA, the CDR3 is TGTGCCAGTAGTACCCCGGCGAGCACCTACAATGAGCAGTTCTTC. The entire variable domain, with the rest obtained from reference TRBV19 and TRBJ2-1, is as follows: DGGITQSPKYLFRKEGQNVTLSCEQNLNHDAMYWYRQDPGQGLRLIYYSQIVNDFQKGDIAEGYSVSREKKESFPLTVTSAQKNPTAFYLCASSTPASTYNEQFFGPGTRLTVL.

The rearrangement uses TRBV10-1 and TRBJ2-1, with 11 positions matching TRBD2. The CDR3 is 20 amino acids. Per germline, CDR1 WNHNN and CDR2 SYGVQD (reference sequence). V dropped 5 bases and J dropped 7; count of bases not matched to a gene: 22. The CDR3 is CASSSLELAGVRSERNEQFF. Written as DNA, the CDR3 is TGCGCCAGCAGTTCCCTGGAACTAGCGGGAGTAAGGTCAGAGAGGAATGAGCAGTTCTTC.

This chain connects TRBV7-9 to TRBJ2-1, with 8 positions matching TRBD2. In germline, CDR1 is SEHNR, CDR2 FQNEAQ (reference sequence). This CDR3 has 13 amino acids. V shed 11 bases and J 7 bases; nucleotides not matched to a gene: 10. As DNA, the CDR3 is TGTGCCGGACAGCGGGAGATTTTGAATGAGCAGTTCTTC. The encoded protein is CAGQREILNEQFF.

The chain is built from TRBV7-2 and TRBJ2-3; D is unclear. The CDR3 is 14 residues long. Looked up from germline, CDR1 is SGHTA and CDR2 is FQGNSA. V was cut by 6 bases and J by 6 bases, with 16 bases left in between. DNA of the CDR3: TGTGCCAGCAGTTCGCGGTTCGACAAGGATACGCAGTATTTT. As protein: CASSSRFDKDTQYF.

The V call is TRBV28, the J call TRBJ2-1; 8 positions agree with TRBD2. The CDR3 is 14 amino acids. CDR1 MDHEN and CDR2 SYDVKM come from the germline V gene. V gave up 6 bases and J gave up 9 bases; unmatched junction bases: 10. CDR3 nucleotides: TGTGCCAGCAGCCCTTCCCTCCTAGCGGGTGAGCAGTTCTTC. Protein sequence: CASSPSLLAGEQFF.

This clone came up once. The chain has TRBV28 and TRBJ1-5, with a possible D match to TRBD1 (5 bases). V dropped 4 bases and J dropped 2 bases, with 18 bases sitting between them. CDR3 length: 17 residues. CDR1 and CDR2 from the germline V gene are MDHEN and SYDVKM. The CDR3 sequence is CASSSWTLGKGNQPQHF. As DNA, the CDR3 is TGTGCCAGCAGTTCGTGGACACTAGGAAAGGGCAATCAGCCCCAGCATTTT.

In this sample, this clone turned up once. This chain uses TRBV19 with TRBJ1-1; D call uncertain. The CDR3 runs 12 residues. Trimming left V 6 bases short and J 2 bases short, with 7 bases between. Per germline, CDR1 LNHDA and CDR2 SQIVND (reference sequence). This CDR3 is CASSEGNTEAFF. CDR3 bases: TGTGCCAGTAGCGAGGGCAACACTGAAGCTTTCTTT.

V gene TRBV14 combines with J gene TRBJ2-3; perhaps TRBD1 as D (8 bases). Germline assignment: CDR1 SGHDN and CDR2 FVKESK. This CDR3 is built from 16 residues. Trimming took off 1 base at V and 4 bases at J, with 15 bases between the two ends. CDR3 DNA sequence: TGTGCCAGCAGCCAAGCCCGGACAGGGAGGGCAGATACGCAGTATTTT. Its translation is CASSQARTGRADTQYF.

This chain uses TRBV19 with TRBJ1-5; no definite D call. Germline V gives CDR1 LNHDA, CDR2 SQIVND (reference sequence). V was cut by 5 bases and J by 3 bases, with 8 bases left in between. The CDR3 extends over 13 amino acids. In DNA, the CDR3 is TGTGCCAGTAGTTCAGGTGTCAATCAGCCCCAGCATTTT. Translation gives CASSSGVNQPQHF.

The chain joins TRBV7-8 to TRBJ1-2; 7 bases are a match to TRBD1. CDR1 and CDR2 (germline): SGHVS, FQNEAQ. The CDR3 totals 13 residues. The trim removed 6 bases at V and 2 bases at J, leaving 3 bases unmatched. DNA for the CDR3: TGTGCCAGCAGAGACAGGGCAAACTATGGCTACACCTTC. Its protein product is CASRDRANYGYTF.

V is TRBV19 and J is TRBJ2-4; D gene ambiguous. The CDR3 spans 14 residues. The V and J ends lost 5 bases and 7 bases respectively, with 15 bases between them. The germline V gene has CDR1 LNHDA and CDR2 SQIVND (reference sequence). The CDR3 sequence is CASSGSRAGNIQYF. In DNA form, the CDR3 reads TGTGCCAGTAGTGGGTCACGGGCAGGTAACATTCAGTACTTC.

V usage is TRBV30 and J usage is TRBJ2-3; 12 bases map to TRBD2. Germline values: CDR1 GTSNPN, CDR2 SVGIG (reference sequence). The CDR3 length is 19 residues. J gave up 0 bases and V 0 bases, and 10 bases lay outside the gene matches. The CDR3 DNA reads TGTGCCTGGAGTGTAACTAGCGGGGGGTACACCCGTAGCACAGATACGCAGTATTTT. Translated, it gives CAWSVTSGGYTRSTDTQYF.

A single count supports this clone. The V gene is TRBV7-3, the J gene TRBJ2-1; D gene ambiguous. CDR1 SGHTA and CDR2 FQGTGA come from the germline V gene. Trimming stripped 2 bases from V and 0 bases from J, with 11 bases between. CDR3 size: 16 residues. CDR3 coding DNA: TGTGCCAGCAGCTTAGCTTTGGGAAGCTCCTACAATGAGCAGTTCTTC. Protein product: CASSLALGSSYNEQFF.

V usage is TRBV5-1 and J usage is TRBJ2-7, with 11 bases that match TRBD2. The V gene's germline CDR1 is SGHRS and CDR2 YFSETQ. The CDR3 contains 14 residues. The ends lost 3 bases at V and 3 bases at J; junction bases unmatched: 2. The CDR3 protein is CASSSLAGGYEQYF. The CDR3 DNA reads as TGCGCCAGCAGCTCTCTAGCGGGAGGCTACGAGCAGTACTTC.

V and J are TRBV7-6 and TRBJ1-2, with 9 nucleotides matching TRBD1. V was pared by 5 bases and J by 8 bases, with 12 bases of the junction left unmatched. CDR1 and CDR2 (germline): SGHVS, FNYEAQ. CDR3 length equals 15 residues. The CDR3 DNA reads TGTGCCAGCAGCCACTCCCGGACAGGGGAAAGCGGCTACACCTTC. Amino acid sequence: CASSHSRTGESGYTF.

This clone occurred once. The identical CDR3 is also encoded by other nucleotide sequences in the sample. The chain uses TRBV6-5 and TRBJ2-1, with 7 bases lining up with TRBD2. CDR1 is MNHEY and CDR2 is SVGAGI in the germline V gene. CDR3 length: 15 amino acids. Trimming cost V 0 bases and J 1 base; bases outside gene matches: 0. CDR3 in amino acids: CASSYSGGSYNEQFF. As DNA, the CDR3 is TGTGCCAGCAGTTACTCCGGGGGGTCCTACAATGAGCAGTTCTTC.

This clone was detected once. The CDR3 coding sequence is TGTGCCACCAGTGGGCCGGGACAGGGTTCCGCCCACTCCTACGAGCAGTACTTC. It encodes CATSGPGQGSAHSYEQYF. V gene TRBV24-1 combines with J gene TRBJ2-7, with 9 nucleotides matching TRBD1. The CDR3 runs 18 residues. V gave up 5 bases and J gave up 0 bases; unmatched junction bases: 13. The germline V gene has CDR1 KGHDR and CDR2 SFDVKD.

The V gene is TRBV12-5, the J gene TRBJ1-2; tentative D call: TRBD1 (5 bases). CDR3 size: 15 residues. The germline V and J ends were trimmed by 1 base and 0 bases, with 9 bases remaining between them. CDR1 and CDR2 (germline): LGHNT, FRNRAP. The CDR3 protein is CASGLAGGANYGYTF. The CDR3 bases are TGTGCTAGTGGTTTGGCGGGGGGGGCTAACTATGGCTACACCTTC.

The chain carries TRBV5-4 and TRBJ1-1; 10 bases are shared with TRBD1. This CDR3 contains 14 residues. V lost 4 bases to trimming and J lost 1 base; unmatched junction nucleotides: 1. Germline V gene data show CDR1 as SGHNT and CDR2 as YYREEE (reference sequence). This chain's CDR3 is CASSRDRGNTEAFF. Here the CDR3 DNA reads TGTGCCAGCAGCCGGGACAGGGGGAACACTGAAGCTTTCTTT.

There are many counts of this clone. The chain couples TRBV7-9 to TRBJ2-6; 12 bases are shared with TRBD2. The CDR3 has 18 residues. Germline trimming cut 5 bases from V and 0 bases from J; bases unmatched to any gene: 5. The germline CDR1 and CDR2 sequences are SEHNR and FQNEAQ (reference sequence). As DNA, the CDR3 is TGTGCCAGCAGCCAGACTAGCGGGAGACTCTCTGGGGCCAACGTCCTGACTTTC. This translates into CASSQTSGRLSGANVLTF.

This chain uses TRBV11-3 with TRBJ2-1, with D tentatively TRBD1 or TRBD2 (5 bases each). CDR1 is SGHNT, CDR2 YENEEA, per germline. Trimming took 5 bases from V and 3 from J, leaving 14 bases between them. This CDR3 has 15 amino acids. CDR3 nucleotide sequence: TGTGCCAGCAGCCCCGGCGGGCAGGGCTACAATGAGCAGTTCTTC. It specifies CASSPGGQGYNEQFF.

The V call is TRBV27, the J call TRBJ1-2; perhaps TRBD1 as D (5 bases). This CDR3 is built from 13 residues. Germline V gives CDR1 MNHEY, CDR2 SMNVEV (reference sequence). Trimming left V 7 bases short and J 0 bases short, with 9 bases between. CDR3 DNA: TGTGCCAGCAAGCAGGGACCTAACTATGGCTACACCTTC. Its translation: CASKQGPNYGYTF.